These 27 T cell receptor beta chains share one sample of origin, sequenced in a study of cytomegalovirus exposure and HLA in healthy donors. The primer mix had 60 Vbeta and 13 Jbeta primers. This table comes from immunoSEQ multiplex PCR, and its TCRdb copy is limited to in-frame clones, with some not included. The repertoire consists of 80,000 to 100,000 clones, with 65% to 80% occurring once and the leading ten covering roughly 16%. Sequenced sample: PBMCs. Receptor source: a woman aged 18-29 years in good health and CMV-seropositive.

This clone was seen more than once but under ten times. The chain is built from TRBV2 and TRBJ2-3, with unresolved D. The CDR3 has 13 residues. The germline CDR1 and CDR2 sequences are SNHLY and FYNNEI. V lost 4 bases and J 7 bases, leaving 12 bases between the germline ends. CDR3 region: CASSAGATHTQYF. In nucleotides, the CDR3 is TGTGCCAGCAGTGCTGGAGCAACTCATACGCAGTATTTT.

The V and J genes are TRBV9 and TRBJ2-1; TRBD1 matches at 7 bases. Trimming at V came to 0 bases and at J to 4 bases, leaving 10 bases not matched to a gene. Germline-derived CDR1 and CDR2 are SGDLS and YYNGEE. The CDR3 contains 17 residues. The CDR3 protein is CASSVDPPGQTYNEQFF. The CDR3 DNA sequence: TGTGCCAGCAGCGTAGATCCTCCGGGACAGACTTACAATGAGCAGTTCTTC.

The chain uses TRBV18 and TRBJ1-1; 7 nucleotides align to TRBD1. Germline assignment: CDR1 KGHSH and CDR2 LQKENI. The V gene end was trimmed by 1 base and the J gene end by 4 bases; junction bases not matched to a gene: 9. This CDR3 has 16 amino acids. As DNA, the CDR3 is TGTGCCAGCTCACCACAGGGAGGAGACAGGGCCACTGAAGCTTTCTTT. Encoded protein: CASSPQGGDRATEAFF. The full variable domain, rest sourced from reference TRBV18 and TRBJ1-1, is NAGVMQNPRHLVRRRGQEARLRCSPMKGHSHVYWYRQLPEEGLKFMVYLQKENIIDESGMPKERFSAEFPKEGPSILRIQQVVRGDSAAYFCASSPQGGDRATEAFFGQGTRLTVV.

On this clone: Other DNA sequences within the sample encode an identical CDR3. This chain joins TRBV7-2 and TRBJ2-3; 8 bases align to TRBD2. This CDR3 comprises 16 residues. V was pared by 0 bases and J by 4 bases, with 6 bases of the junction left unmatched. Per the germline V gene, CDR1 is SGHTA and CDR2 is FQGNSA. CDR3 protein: CASSLASGGVADTQYF. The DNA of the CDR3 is TGTGCCAGCAGCTTAGCGTCGGGAGGGGTGGCAGATACGCAGTATTTT.

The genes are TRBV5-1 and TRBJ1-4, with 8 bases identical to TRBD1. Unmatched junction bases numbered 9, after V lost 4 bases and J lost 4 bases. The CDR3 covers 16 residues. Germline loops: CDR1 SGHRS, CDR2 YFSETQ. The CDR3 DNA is TGCGCCAGCAGCCCTGGACAGGGAGGGGATAATGAAAAACTGTTTTTT. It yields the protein CASSPGQGGDNEKLFF.

The CDR3 DNA reads as TGTGCCAGCAGCCGGACGACAGGAGATCCCGTGGAGACCCAGTACTTC. Protein product: CASSRTTGDPVETQYF. V is TRBV11-2 and J is TRBJ2-5; a weak D match, TRBD1 (6 bases). The V and J ends lost 5 bases and 5 bases respectively, with 21 bases between them. Germline V CDR1 and CDR2: SGHAT, FQNNGV. The CDR3 is 16 amino acids.

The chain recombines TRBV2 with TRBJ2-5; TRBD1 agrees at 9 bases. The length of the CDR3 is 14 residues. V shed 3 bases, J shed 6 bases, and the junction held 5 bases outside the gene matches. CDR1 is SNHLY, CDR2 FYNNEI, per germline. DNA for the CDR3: TGTGCCAGCAGTGAGGGACAGGGATCCAAGACCCAGTACTTC. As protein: CASSEGQGSKTQYF.

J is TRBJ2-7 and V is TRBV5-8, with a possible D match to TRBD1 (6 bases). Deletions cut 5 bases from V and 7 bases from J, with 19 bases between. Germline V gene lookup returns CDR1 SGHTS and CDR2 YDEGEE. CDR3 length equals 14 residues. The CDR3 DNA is TGTGCCAGCAGTCATCCGGGACACGAGGGAGAGCAGTACTTC. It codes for CASSHPGHEGEQYF.

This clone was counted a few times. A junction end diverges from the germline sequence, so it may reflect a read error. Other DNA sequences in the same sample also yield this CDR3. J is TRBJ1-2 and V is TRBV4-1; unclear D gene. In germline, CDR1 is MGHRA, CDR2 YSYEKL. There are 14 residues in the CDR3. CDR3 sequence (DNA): TGTGCCAGCAGCCAAGAAGAATGTACTGCTGGCTACACCTTC. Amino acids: CASSQEECTAGYTF.

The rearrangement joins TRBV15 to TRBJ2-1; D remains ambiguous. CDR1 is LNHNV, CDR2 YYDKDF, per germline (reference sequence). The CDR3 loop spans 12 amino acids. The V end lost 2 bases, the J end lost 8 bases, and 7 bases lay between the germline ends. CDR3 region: CATSRPTYEQFF. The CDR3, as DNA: TGTGCCACCAGCAGACCTACTTATGAGCAGTTCTTC.

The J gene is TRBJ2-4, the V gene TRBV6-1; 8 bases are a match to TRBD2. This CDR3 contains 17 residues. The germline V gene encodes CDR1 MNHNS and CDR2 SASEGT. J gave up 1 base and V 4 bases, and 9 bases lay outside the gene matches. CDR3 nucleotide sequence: TGTGCCAGCAGTGGAAATAGCGGGATGATCGCCAAAAACATTCAGTACTTC. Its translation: CASSGNSGMIAKNIQYF.

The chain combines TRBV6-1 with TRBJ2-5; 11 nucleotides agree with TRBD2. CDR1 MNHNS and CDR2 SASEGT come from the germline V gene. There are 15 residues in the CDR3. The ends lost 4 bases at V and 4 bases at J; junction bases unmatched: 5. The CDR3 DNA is TGTGCCAGCAGTGCCCCTAGCGGGGGGTTAGAGACCCAGTACTTC. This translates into CASSAPSGGLETQYF.

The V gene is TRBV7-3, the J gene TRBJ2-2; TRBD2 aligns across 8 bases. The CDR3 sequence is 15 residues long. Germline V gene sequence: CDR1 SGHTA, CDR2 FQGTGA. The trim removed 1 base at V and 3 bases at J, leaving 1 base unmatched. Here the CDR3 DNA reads TGTGCCAGCAGCTTAATCGGGGGGGACACCGGGGAGCTGTTTTTT. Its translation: CASSLIGGDTGELFF.

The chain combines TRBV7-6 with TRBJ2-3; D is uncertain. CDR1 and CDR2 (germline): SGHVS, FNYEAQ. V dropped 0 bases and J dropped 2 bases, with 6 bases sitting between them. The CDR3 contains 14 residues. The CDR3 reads CASSLAGPTDTQYF. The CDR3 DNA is TGTGCCAGCAGCTTAGCGGGCCCCACAGATACGCAGTATTTT.

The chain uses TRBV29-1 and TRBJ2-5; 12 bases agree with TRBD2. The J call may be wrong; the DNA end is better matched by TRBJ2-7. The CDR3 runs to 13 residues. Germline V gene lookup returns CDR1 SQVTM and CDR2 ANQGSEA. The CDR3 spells CSVNLAGGPEQYF. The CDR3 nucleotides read TGCAGCGTTAACCTAGCGGGAGGGCCCGAGCAGTACTTC.

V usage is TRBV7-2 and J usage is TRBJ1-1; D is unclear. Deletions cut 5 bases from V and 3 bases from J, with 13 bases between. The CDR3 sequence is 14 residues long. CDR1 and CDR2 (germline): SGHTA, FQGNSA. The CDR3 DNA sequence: TGTGCCAGCAGCCCGCGGGGTTTAGACACTGAAGCTTTCTTT. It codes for CASSPRGLDTEAFF.

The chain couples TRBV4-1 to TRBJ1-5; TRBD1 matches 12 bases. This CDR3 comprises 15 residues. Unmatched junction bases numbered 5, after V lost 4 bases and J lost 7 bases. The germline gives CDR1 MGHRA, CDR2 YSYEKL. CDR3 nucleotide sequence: TGCGCCAGCAGCCCTGGGACAGGGGGCATGCAGCCCCAGCATTTT. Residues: CASSPGTGGMQPQHF.

The CDR3 loop reads CASSQETSGVSNEQFF. DNA for the CDR3: TGCGCCAGCAGCCAAGAGACTAGCGGGGTTTCCAATGAGCAGTTCTTC. V is TRBV4-3 and J is TRBJ2-1; 11 positions match TRBD2. This CDR3 has 16 amino acids. Trimming cost V 0 bases and J 6 bases; bases outside gene matches: 4. Germline assignment: CDR1 LGHNA and CDR2 YSLEER.

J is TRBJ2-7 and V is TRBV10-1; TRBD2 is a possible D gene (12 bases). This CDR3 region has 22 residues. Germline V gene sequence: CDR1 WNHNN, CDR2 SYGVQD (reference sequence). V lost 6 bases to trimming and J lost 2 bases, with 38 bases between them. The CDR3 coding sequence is TGCGCCAGCAGGGGGGGACAGGGGGAACGTCTGAACCGGACTAGCGGGACCTACGAGCAGTACTTC. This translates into CASRGGQGERLNRTSGTYEQYF.

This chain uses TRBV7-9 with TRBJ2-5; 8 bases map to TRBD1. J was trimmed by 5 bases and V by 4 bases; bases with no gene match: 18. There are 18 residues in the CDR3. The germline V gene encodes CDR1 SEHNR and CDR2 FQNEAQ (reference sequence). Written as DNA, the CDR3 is TGTGCCAGCAGCTGGGACAAGGATTGGACAGGGATGGGGGAGACCCAGTACTTC. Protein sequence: CASSWDKDWTGMGETQYF.

CDR3 amino acids: CAWGQGGTGELFF. CDR3 nucleotides: TGTGCCTGGGGACAGGGAGGCACCGGGGAGCTGTTTTTT. The rearrangement uses TRBV30 and TRBJ2-2, with 8 bases matching TRBD1. Trimming took 5 bases from V and 4 from J; bases not matched to a gene: 3. CDR1 and CDR2 (germline): GTSNPN, SVGIG (reference sequence). The CDR3 consists of 13 residues.

The CDR3 is CASSVRGHQPQHF. DNA for the CDR3: TGTGCCAGCAGCGTCAGGGGGCACCAGCCCCAGCATTTT. This chain uses TRBV7-2 with TRBJ1-5; TRBD1 aligns across 8 bases. This CDR3 has 13 amino acids. V trimming: 5 bases; J trimming: 7 bases; junction bases outside the gene matches: 4. The germline V gene encodes CDR1 SGHTA and CDR2 FQGNSA.

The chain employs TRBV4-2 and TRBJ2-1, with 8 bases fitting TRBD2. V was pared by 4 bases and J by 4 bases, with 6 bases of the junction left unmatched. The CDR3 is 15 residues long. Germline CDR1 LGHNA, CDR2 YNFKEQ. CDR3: CASSRGSGEYNEQFF. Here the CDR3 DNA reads TGTGCCAGCAGCCGCGGTAGCGGGGAATACAATGAGCAGTTCTTC.

CDR3 in DNA: TGTGCCATACCGGGAGGTTCCTACGAGCAGTACTTC. Its translation: CAIPGGSYEQYF. This chain joins TRBV21-1 and TRBJ2-7; the tabulated D call, TRBD2, remains unverified against the DNA. TRBV21-1 is a documented pseudogene. The CDR3 has 12 amino acids.

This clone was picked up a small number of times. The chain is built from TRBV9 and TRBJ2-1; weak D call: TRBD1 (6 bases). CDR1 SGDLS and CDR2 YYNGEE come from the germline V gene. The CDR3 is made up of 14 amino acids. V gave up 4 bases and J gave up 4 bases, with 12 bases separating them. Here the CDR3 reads CASSYGQPYNEQFF. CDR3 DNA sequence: TGTGCCAGCAGCTACGGACAGCCATACAATGAGCAGTTCTTC.

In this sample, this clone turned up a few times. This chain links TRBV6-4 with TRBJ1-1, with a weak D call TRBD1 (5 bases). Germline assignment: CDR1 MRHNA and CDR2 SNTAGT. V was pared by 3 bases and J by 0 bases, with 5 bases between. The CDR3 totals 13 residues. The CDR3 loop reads CASSETVNTEAFF. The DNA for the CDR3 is TGTGCCAGCAGTGAGACAGTGAACACTGAAGCTTTCTTT.

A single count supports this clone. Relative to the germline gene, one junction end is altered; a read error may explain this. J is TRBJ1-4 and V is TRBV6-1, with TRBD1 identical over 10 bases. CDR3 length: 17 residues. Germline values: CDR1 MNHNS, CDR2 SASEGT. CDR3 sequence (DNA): TGTGCCAGCAGTGTTAGGGGCTGGGGGACAGGGGATGAAAAACTGCTTTTT. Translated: CASSVRGWGTGDEKLLF.